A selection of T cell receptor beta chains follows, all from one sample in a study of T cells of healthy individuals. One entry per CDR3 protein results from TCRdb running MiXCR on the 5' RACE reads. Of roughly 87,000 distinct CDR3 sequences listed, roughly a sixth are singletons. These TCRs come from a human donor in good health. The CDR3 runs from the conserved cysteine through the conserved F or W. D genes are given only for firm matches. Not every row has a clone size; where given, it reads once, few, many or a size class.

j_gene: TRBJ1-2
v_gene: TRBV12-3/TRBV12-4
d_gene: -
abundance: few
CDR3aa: CASSIRAPNYGYTF
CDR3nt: TGTGCCAGCAGTATCAGGGCGCCTAACTATGGCTACACCTTC

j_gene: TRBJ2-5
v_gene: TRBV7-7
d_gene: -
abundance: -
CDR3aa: CASSTGAEPFRQETQYF
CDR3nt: TGTGCCAGCAGCACCGGGGCAGAACCCTTTCGGCAAGAGACCCAGTACTTC

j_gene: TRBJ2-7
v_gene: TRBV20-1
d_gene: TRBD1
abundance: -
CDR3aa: CSARDPQGAAYEQYF
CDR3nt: TGCAGTGCTAGAGATCCCCAGGGGGCGGCCTACGAGCAGTACTTC

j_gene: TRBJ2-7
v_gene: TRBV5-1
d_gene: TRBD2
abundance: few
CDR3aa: CASSLFLAGDEQYF
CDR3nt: TGCGCCAGCAGCTTGTTTCTAGCGGGGGATGAGCAGTACTTC

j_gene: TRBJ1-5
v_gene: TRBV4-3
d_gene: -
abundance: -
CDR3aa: CASSQGTDSNQPQHF
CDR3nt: TGCGCCAGCAGCCAAGGGACGGATAGCAATCAGCCCCAGCATTTT

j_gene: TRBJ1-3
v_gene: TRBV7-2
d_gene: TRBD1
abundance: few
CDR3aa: CASSSLDRVYGNTIYF
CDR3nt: TGTGCCAGCAGCTCCCTGGACAGGGTATATGGAAACACCATATATTTT

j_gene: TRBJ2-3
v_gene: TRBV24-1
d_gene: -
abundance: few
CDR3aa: CATSEATSQYF
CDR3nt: TGTGCCACCAGTGAAGCAACTTCGCAGTATTTT

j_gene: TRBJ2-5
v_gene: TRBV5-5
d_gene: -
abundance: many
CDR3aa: CASSLGGAETQYF
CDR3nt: TGTGCCAGCAGCTTGGGGGGGGCGGAGACCCAGTACTTC

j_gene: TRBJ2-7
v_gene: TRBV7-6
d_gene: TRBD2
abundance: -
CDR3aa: CASSSQSGARYEQYF
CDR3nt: TGTGCCAGCAGCTCTCAAAGCGGGGCTCGTTACGAGCAGTACTTC

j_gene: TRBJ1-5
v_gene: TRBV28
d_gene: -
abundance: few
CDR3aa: CASSPTPAQPQHF
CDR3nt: TGTGCCAGCAGTCCGACACCAGCTCAGCCCCAGCATTTT

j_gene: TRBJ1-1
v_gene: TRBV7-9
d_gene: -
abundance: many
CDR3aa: CASSRSTAMNTEAFF
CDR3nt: TGTGCCAGCAGCCGCTCCACAGCAATGAACACTGAAGCTTTCTTT

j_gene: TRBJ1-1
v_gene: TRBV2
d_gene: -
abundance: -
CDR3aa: CASSVPYSGMNTEAFF
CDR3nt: TGTGCCAGCAGTGTCCCATATTCCGGCATGAACACTGAAGCTTTCTTT

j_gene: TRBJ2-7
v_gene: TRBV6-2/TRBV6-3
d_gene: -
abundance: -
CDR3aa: CASSYSRQAIYEQYF
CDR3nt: TGTGCCAGCAGTTACTCGAGGCAGGCAATCTACGAGCAGTACTTC

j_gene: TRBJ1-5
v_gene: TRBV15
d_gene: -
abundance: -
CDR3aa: CATLKKPGDQPQHF
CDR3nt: TGTGCCACCCTTAAAAAACCCGGGGATCAGCCCCAGCATTTT

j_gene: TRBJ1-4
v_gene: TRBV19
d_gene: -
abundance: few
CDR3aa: CASSPEAAEKKLFF
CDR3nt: TGTGCCAGTAGCCCCGAGGCCGCCGAGAAGAAACTGTTTTTT

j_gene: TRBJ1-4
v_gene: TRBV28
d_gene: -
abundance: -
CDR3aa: CASSLRFRGLVELFF
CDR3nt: TGTGCCAGCAGTTTAAGATTCCGGGGATTGGTGGAACTGTTTTTT

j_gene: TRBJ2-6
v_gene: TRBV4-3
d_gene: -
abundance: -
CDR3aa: CASSPFSGTGANVLTF
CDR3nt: TGCGCCAGCAGCCCTTTCTCAGGGACTGGGGCCAACGTCCTGACTTTC

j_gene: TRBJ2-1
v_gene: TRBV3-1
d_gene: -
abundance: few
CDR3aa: CASSYLGSGYNEQFF
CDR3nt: TGTGCCAGCAGCTACCTCGGGAGTGGATACAATGAGCAGTTCTTC

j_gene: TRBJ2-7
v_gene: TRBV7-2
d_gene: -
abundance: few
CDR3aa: CASSLGLATYEQYF
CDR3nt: TGTGCCAGCAGCTTGGGGCTAGCGACCTACGAGCAGTACTTC

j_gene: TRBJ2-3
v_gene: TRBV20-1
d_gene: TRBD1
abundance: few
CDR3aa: CSARDAQGAWKDTQYF
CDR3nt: TGCAGTGCTAGAGATGCGCAGGGGGCGTGGAAAGATACGCAGTATTTT

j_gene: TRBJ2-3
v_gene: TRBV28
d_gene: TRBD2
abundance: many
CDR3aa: CASSFRTSGSTDTQYF
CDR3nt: TGTGCCAGCAGTTTCAGGACTAGCGGGAGCACAGATACGCAGTATTTT

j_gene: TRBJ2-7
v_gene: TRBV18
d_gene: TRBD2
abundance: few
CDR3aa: CASSPRGTAGLATEQYF
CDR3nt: TGTGCCAGCTCACCAAGGGGGACAGCGGGACTAGCGACAGAGCAGTACTTC

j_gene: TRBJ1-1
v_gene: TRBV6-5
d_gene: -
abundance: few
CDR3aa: CASSYREGTEAFF
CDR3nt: TGTGCCAGCAGTTATAGGGAGGGCACTGAAGCTTTCTTT

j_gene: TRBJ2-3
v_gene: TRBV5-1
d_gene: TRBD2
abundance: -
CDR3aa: CASSPPGTSGCTDTQYF
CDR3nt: TGCGCCAGCAGCCCCCCCGGGACTAGCGGATGTACAGATACGCAGTATTTT

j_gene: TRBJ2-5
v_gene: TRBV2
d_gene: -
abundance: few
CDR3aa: CASSVQGWETQYF
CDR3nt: TGTGCCAGCAGTGTACAGGGCTGGGAGACCCAGTACTTC

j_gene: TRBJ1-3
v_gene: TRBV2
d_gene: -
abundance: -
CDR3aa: CASSERPGHPISGNTIYF
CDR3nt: TGTGCCAGCAGTGAAAGGCCAGGCCACCCCATCTCTGGAAACACCATATATTTT

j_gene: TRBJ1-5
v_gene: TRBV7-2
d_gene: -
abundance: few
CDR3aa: CASSLDGQGNQPQHF
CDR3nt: TGTGCCAGCAGCTTAGACGGTCAAGGCAATCAGCCCCAGCATTTT

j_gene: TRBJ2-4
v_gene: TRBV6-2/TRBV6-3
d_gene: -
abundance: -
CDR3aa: CASTFGTAKNIQYF
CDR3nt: TGTGCCAGCACCTTTGGGACAGCCAAAAACATTCAGTACTTC